This paragraph covers one T cell receptor (beta chain) sequence. Its specificity is unknown. Trimming cost V 0 bases and J 0 bases, with 9 bases left between them. Looked up from germline, CDR1 is DFQATT and CDR2 is SNEGSKA (reference sequence). The CDR3 has 15 residues. This sample is drawn from a study of vaccination and CD4 T cells after COVID-19. Overall study: The cells were exposed to overlapping spike peptides originating from SARS-CoV-2, HCoV-NL63, HCoV-OC43 and HCoV-229E for stimulation.

The Oncomine TCR Beta short-read assay was what sequenced the DNA obtained from cultured CD4+ T cells. Using its own MiXCR run on the PCR reads, TCRdb lists one record per CDR3 protein. The repertoire holds about 22,000 distinct CDR3 sequences, with approximately 29% as singletons. As for time point: late sampling 161 to 241 days after vaccination in three convalescent patients. Treatment denoted: roughly 11-day PBMC culture with coronavirus spike peptide pools or control peptides (ViraFEST assay). The sample here was CD4+ T cells from blood, cultured in vitro, taken about 7 months after SARS-CoV-2 vaccination. V usage is TRBV20-1 and J usage is TRBJ1-3; the D gene is possibly TRBD1 (6 bases). The receptor was isolated from a human donor who had recovered from COVID-19. CDR3 amino acids: CSARDRGLSGNTIYF. CDR3 bases: TGCAGTGCTAGAGACAGGGGTCTCTCTGGAAACACCATATATTTT.